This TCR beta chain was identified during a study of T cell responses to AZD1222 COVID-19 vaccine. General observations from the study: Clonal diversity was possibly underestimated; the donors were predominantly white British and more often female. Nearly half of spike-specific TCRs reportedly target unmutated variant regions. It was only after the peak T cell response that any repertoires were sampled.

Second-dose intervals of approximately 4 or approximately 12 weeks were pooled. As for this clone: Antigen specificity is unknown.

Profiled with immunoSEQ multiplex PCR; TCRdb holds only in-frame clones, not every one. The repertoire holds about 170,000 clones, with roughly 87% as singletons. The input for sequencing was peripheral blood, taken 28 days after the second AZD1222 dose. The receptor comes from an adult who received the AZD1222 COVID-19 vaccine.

CDR3 in DNA: TGTGCCAGCAGCGTAGGGACAGCTGGAAACACCATATATTTT. Translating it yields CASSVGTAGNTIYF. The V gene is TRBV9, the J gene TRBJ1-3; perhaps TRBD1 as D (6 bases). Trimming stripped 0 bases from V and 2 bases from J, with 6 bases between. This CDR3 region has 14 residues. CDR1 is SGDLS and CDR2 is YYNGEE in the germline V gene.